This is a list of T cell receptor beta chains from one sample in a study of T cell responses to AZD1222 COVID-19 vaccine. This table comes from immunoSEQ multiplex PCR, and its TCRdb copy is limited to in-frame clones, with some not included. The table includes about 130,000 clones, just under 95% detected once. The sample was peripheral blood, taken 28 days after the second AZD1222 dose. The receptors originated from an adult who received the AZD1222 COVID-19 vaccine. CDR3s include the opening cysteine and the closing phenylalanine or tryptophan. The D gene is left open where the match is weak. Clone size is not always given. Where it is, it says once, few, many or a class for expanded clones.

cdr3_length	v_call	clone_size	j_call	d_call	cdr3_aa	cdr3_nt
13	TRBV19	.	TRBJ1-1	.	CASRRIPVREAFF	TGTGCCAGTAGGAGAATACCTGTCCGTGAAGCTTTCTTT
14	TRBV27	.	TRBJ1-1	.	CASSPLAGNTEAFF	TGTGCCAGCAGCCCCCTTGCGGGGAACACTGAAGCTTTCTTT
17	TRBV4-2	.	TRBJ1-1	.	CASSPQIDGTMNTEAFF	TGTGCCAGCAGCCCGCAGATAGACGGAACCATGAACACTGAAGCTTTCTTT
13	TRBV6-5	.	TRBJ2-2	TRBD2	CAEASGGTGELFF	TGTGCCGAGGCGAGCGGGGGGACCGGGGAGCTGTTTTTT
15	TRBV10-3	few	TRBJ2-7	TRBD1	CAISEYRGSKYEQYF	TGTGCCATCAGTGAGTACAGGGGGTCGAAGTACGAGCAGTACTTC
17	TRBV12-5	.	TRBJ1-5	.	CASGLASRGVLTQPQHF	TGTGCTAGTGGTTTGGCCTCCCGAGGGGTACTAACTCAGCCCCAGCATTTT
12	TRBV12-3/TRBV12-4	.	TRBJ2-1	.	CASSWGRSEQFF	TGTGCCAGCAGTTGGGGGCGCTCGGAGCAGTTCTTC
16	TRBV18	.	TRBJ2-3	.	CASSPTLEASTDTQYF	TGTGCCAGCTCACCGACACTAGAGGCTAGCACAGATACGCAGTATTTT
13	TRBV7-2	.	TRBJ1-1	.	CASSQGSYTEAFF	TGTGCCAGCTCGCAGGGGTCGTACACTGAAGCTTTCTTT
15	TRBV7-9	.	TRBJ2-7	TRBD1	CASSKGTGPSWEQYF	TGTGCCAGCAGCAAAGGGACAGGGCCGTCCTGGGAGCAGTACTTC
15	TRBV13	.	TRBJ2-5	.	CASSSGDSGGETQYF	TGTGCCAGCAGCTCGGGGGATTCAGGTGGGGAGACCCAGTACTTC
14	TRBV4-2	.	TRBJ1-1	.	CASSHPTANTEAFF	TGTGCCAGCAGCCATCCTACAGCGAACACTGAAGCTTTCTTT
12	TRBV7-4	.	TRBJ1-2	TRBD1	CASSSGQGGYTF	TGTGCCAGCAGCTCGGGACAGGGTGGCTACACCTTC
12	TRBV7-9	once	TRBJ1-1	.	CASSSMDPEAFF	TGTGCCAGCAGCTCCATGGACCCAGAAGCTTTCTTT
16	TRBV30	.	TRBJ1-1	.	CAWRHIGTFQNTEAFF	TGTGCCTGGAGACATATAGGGACTTTCCAGAACACTGAAGCTTTCTTT
14	TRBV11-2	.	TRBJ1-5	.	CASSLAGSNQPQHF	TGTGCCAGCAGCTTAGCCGGGAGCAATCAGCCCCAGCATTTT
15	TRBV19	.	TRBJ1-1	TRBD1	CASTPAQTGGEKAFF	TGTGCCAGTACACCAGCTCAGACAGGGGGCGAAAAAGCTTTCTTT
12	TRBV7-9	.	TRBJ1-2	.	CASSSTLYGYTF	TGTGCCAGCAGCTCCACATTGTATGGCTACACCTTC
13	TRBV19	.	TRBJ1-1	TRBD1	CASIRQGGSEAFF	TGTGCCAGTATAAGACAGGGTGGATCTGAAGCTTTCTTT
15	TRBV11-2	.	TRBJ2-2	TRBD1	CASSSSGQGDGELFF	TGTGCCAGCAGCTCGTCGGGACAGGGTGACGGGGAGCTGTTTTTT
12	TRBV19	.	TRBJ1-1	.	CASSMSGTEAFF	TGTGCCAGTAGTATGTCTGGGACTGAAGCTTTCTTT
15	TRBV5-4	.	TRBJ1-2	.	CASSLDLTDNYGYTF	TGTGCCAGCAGCTTGGATCTTACAGATAACTATGGCTACACCTTC
13	TRBV15	.	TRBJ1-1	TRBD1	CATSRTGGTEAFF	TGTGCCACCAGCAGGACAGGGGGAACTGAAGCTTTCTTT